This entry concerns a single T cell receptor beta chain. The target antigen is unknown. This entry comes from a study of OX40 agonist ivuxolimab in advanced cancers. About the study: Across the patients, intravenous ivuxolimab was delivered every 2 weeks at 0.01 to 10 mg/kg. Whole-study findings and limits: Partial responders receiving 0.1-3.0 mg/kg showed among the lowest clonal expansion. Blood T cells, both CD4+ and CD8+, expanded clonally by week 6 at 0.1 to 3.0 mg/kg.

Germline V gene lookup returns CDR1 MNHEY and CDR2 SMNVEV (reference sequence). V lost 6 bases, J lost 1 base, and 12 bases lay in between. This CDR3 has 14 residues. Sequenced by immunoSEQ multiplex PCR; TCRdb stores in-frame clones only, minus some. The sample yields 60,000 to 80,000 clones, 65% to 90% seen once. This chain links TRBV27 with TRBJ1-1; tentatively, D is TRBD1 (6 bases). The sequences come from CD4+ or CD8+ T cells sorted from blood, collected in a trial of the OX40 agonist ivuxolimab. The TCR comes from an adult with an advanced solid tumor such as melanoma, head and neck, liver or kidney cancer. The CDR3 DNA reads TGTGCCAGCAGCCGAGACAGGACGAACACTGAAGCTTTCTTT. Its protein product is CASSRDRTNTEAFF.